A selection of T cell receptor beta chains follows, all from one sample in a study of T cell responses to AZD1222 COVID-19 vaccine. Libraries were prepared by immunoSEQ multiplex PCR; TCRdb keeps only in-frame clonotypes and omits some of them. The sample has approximately 180,000 clones; approximately 92% are singletons. The material sequenced was peripheral blood, taken on day 0 of AZD1222 vaccination. The receptors come from an adult in good health. Both conserved end residues are part of each CDR3. Clone size is given for some rows only: seen once, a few or many times, or a class if the clone is expanded.

TRBJ2-4 once TRBV7-9 14 CASSLEIAKNIQYF
TRBJ2-5 NA TRBV19 14 CASGTSGFQETQYF
TRBJ1-4 NA TRBV7-6 16 CASSYRTGATNEKLFF
TRBJ1-6 NA TRBV9 15 CASSSSSGGYSPLHF
TRBJ2-5 NA TRBV5-4 15 CASSLVGSGGETQYF
TRBJ1-6 NA TRBV19 17 CASSPLSGAVSNSPLHF
TRBJ1-6 NA TRBV3-1/TRBV3-2 15 CASSPRGAGGSPLHF
TRBJ2-1 NA TRBV29-1 13 CSVDETSGRKGFF
TRBJ2-7 NA TRBV5-4 17 CASSPNAVGGSIYEQYF
TRBJ2-1 NA TRBV27 18 CASRSPQGGAGTYNEQFF